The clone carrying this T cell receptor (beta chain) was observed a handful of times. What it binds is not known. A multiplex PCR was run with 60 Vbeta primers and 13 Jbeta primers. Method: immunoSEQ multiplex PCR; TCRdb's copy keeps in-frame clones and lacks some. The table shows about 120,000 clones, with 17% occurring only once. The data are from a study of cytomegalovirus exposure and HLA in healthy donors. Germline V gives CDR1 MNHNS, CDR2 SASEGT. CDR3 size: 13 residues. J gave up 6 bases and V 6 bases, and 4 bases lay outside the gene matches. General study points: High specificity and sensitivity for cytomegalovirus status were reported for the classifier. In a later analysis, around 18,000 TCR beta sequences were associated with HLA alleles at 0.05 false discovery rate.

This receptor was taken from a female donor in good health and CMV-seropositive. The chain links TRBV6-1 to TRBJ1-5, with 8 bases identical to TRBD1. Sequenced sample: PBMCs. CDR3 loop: CASRDRVPQPQHF. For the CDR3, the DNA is TGTGCCAGCAGGGACAGGGTACCTCAGCCCCAGCATTTT.